These T cell receptor beta chains were read from a single sample in a study of T-cell memory formation after mild COVID-19. MiXCR, applied by TCRdb to the 5' RACE reads, yields one record per CDR3 protein. Of about 400,000 distinct CDR3 sequences listed, roughly a quarter are singletons. What was sequenced was PBMCs or a T cell subset sorted from them (not recorded which). These receptors were obtained from an adult woman who had mild COVID-19 (a few samples of this study predate the infection). Cell type and time point are not known. The CDR3 runs from the conserved cysteine through the conserved F or W. The D gene is left open where the match is weak. Not every row has a clone size; where given, it reads once, few, many or a size class.

j_gene: TRBJ1-2
v_gene: TRBV4-1
d_gene: .
abundance: .
CDR3nt: TGCGCCAGCAGCCAAGAGGGAAGACGGAACTATGGCTACACCTTC
CDR3aa: CASSQEGRRNYGYTF

j_gene: TRBJ2-5
v_gene: TRBV2
d_gene: .
abundance: .
CDR3nt: TGTGCCAGCAGTGGGACTACGGCCCCTGGAGAGACCCAGTACTTC
CDR3aa: CASSGTTAPGETQYF

j_gene: TRBJ1-2
v_gene: TRBV10-3
d_gene: .
abundance: few
CDR3nt: TGTGCCATCAGTGATGGTCCCGGAAGGGGCTACACCTTC
CDR3aa: CAISDGPGRGYTF

j_gene: TRBJ2-7
v_gene: TRBV7-2
d_gene: TRBD1
abundance: .
CDR3nt: TGTGCCAGCAGCTTAACGTGGACAGGGAGGCCCTACGAGCAGTACTTC
CDR3aa: CASSLTWTGRPYEQYF

j_gene: TRBJ2-2
v_gene: TRBV7-3
d_gene: TRBD1
abundance: .
CDR3nt: TGTGCCAGCAGCCCGTACAGGGGGGCCGGGGAGCTGTTTTTT
CDR3aa: CASSPYRGAGELFF

j_gene: TRBJ1-2
v_gene: TRBV5-1
d_gene: TRBD1
abundance: few
CDR3nt: TGCGCCAGCAGTCCGGACAGGGTACAGTATGGCTACACCTTC
CDR3aa: CASSPDRVQYGYTF

j_gene: TRBJ2-1
v_gene: TRBV5-1
d_gene: .
abundance: .
CDR3nt: TGCGCCAGCAGCTTATTGAGTGATGAGCAGTTCTTC
CDR3aa: CASSLLSDEQFF

j_gene: TRBJ1-2
v_gene: TRBV7-9
d_gene: TRBD1
abundance: .
CDR3nt: TGTGCCAGCAGCTTCCCCGGGACAGGGATCTATGGCTACACCTTC
CDR3aa: CASSFPGTGIYGYTF

j_gene: TRBJ2-7
v_gene: TRBV2
d_gene: .
abundance: once
CDR3nt: TGTGCCAGCAAGCCAAACCGGGACCCCTCTTACGAGCAGTACTTC
CDR3aa: CASKPNRDPSYEQYF

j_gene: TRBJ2-1
v_gene: TRBV3-1
d_gene: TRBD2
abundance: .
CDR3nt: TGTGCCAGCAGCCAACCGGGACTAGCCGATGAGCAGTTCTTC
CDR3aa: CASSQPGLADEQFF

j_gene: TRBJ2-3
v_gene: TRBV7-3
d_gene: TRBD2
abundance: .
CDR3nt: TGTGCCAGCAGCTTTTGGGGACTAGCGGGAACAGATACGCAGTATTTT
CDR3aa: CASSFWGLAGTDTQYF

j_gene: TRBJ1-1
v_gene: TRBV30
d_gene: TRBD1
abundance: few
CDR3nt: TGTGCCTGGAGCGCCGGGACAGGGTCGAACACTGAAGCTTTCTTT
CDR3aa: CAWSAGTGSNTEAFF

j_gene: TRBJ2-2
v_gene: TRBV15
d_gene: TRBD1
abundance: .
CDR3nt: TGTGCCACCAGCCGGGACAGGACTTCGAACACCGGGGAGCTGTTTTTT
CDR3aa: CATSRDRTSNTGELFF

j_gene: TRBJ1-1
v_gene: TRBV4-3
d_gene: .
abundance: few
CDR3nt: TGCGCCAGCAGCCAAGAAGCTGGGACTGAAGCTTTCTTT
CDR3aa: CASSQEAGTEAFF

j_gene: TRBJ2-7
v_gene: TRBV20-1
d_gene: TRBD2
abundance: few
CDR3nt: TGCAGTGCTAGAGATTCCCTAAGGGCGGGAGGATACTACGAGCAGTACTTC
CDR3aa: CSARDSLRAGGYYEQYF

j_gene: TRBJ1-5
v_gene: TRBV3-1
d_gene: .
abundance: few
CDR3nt: TGTGCCAGCAGCCCCATCTCCGGGGGTCAGCCCCAGCATTTT
CDR3aa: CASSPISGGQPQHF

j_gene: TRBJ2-7
v_gene: TRBV6-5
d_gene: TRBD2
abundance: .
CDR3nt: TGTGCCAGCAGTCTTACTGTACTAGCGGGAAGGGCCGCGGGGGAGCAGTACTTC
CDR3aa: CASSLTVLAGRAAGEQYF